These T cell receptor beta chains were read from a single sample in a study of molecular identifiers for immune sequencing clone quantification. One entry per CDR3 protein results from TCRdb running MiXCR on the PCR reads. The sample yields 88,000 or so distinct CDR3 sequences, around 20% seen once. The specimen was naive CD8+ T cells from blood, with Jurkat cell RNA spiked in. These receptors all come from a human donor in good health. Some libraries in this study had Jurkat cell RNA spiked in. Both conserved end residues are part of each CDR3. Fields, in order: V gene, clone size, J gene, D gene, CDR3 protein, CDR3 DNA. The D gene is left open where the match is weak. The size field is filled for only some rows; it gives once, few, many or a size class.

>TRBV27|many|TRBJ2-7|-
CASSLFRGDAEEQYF
TGTGCCAGCAGTTTGTTTCGGGGCGACGCTGAAGAGCAGTACTTC
>TRBV18|-|TRBJ2-3|TRBD2
CASSPSEGLAGGLNTQYF
TGTGCCAGCTCACCGTCCGAAGGACTAGCGGGAGGGCTAAATACGCAGTATTTT
>TRBV6-5|-|TRBJ2-1|-
CASSHSGAGGPYEQFF
TGTGCCAGCAGCCACTCAGGTGCTGGAGGGCCATATGAGCAGTTCTTC
>TRBV29-1|many|TRBJ2-1|TRBD1
CSGSPGTGGSYEQFF
TGCAGCGGATCACCCGGGACAGGGGGCTCCTATGAGCAGTTCTTC
>TRBV4-1|many|TRBJ2-2|TRBD1
CASSQGVGQGTGELFF
TGCGCCAGCAGCCAAGGAGTAGGACAGGGGACCGGGGAGCTGTTTTTT
>TRBV12-3/TRBV12-4|-|TRBJ2-1|-
CASSFATNEQFF
TGTGCCAGCAGTTTTGCCACCAATGAGCAGTTCTTC
>TRBV6-6|many|TRBJ2-3|-
CASSYSVRGTDTQYF
TGTGCCAGCAGTTACTCGGTGCGCGGCACAGATACGCAGTATTTT
>TRBV7-6|few|TRBJ2-7|-
CASSLAEKQKEYF
TGTGCCAGCAGCTTAGCGGAAAAACAAAAGGAGTACTTC
>TRBV27|-|TRBJ2-7|-
CAPSRAYEQYF
TGTGCCCCCTCTCGAGCCTACGAGCAGTACTTC
>TRBV4-3|-|TRBJ2-7|-
CACSQEVGSYEQYF
TGCGCCTGCAGCCAGGAAGTAGGCTCCTACGAGCAGTACTTC
>TRBV6-2/TRBV6-3|many|TRBJ2-5|TRBD2
CASSRLAGDRETQYF
TGTGCCAGCAGCCGACTAGCGGGAGACCGAGAGACCCAGTACTTC
>TRBV25-1|-|TRBJ2-1|-
CASSEWTLADNNEQFF
TGTGCCAGCAGTGAATGGACTCTGGCGGATAACAATGAGCAGTTCTTC
>TRBV7-9|many|TRBJ1-4|-
CASSHTGTNEKLFF
TGTGCCAGCTCACACACAGGAACTAATGAAAAACTGTTTTTT
>TRBV4-1|many|TRBJ2-5|-
CASSQVGHQETQYF
TGCGCCAGCAGCCAAGTGGGGCACCAAGAGACCCAGTACTTC
>TRBV5-1|-|TRBJ1-1|-
CASSLVGGATEAFF
TGCGCCAGCAGCCTAGTAGGGGGGGCCACTGAAGCTTTCTTT
>TRBV14|many|TRBJ1-1|-
CASSPLNQYTEAFF
TGTGCCAGCAGCCCCCTAAACCAGTACACTGAAGCTTTCTTT
>TRBV7-6|many|TRBJ2-2|TRBD1
CASSLDRGHGELFF
TGTGCCAGCAGTTTGGACAGGGGCCACGGGGAGCTGTTTTTT
>TRBV15|many|TRBJ1-5|-
CATSRDGSSNQPQHF
TGTGCCACCAGCAGAGATGGTAGTAGTAATCAGCCCCAGCATTTT
>TRBV5-1|many|TRBJ2-1|TRBD2
CASSPGTNSYEQFF
TGCGCCAGCAGCCCGGGGACTAATTCGTATGAGCAGTTCTTC
>TRBV7-2|many|TRBJ2-2|-
CASSFGVFTGELFF
TGTGCCAGCAGCTTCGGGGTGTTCACCGGGGAGCTGTTTTTT
>TRBV19|many|TRBJ2-5|TRBD2
CASSVTIAGFQETQYF
TGTGCCAGTAGTGTGACCATAGCGGGGTTCCAAGAGACCCAGTACTTC
>TRBV7-2|many|TRBJ1-1|-
CASSRRMNTEAFF
TGTGCCAGCAGCCGCCGAATGAACACTGAAGCTTTCTTT
>TRBV6-1|many|TRBJ2-7|TRBD1
CASSIQGTGAYEQYF
TGTGCCAGCAGTATACAGGGCACAGGGGCCTACGAGCAGTACTTC
>TRBV7-2|many|TRBJ1-4|-
CASSSSPGATNEKLFF
TGTGCCAGCAGCTCCTCACCAGGGGCAACTAATGAAAAACTGTTTTTT
>TRBV28|-|TRBJ2-5|-
CASSSGREETQYF
TGTGCCAGCAGTTCGGGGCGGGAAGAGACCCAGTACTTC
>TRBV6-1|-|TRBJ1-3|-
CASSEEEWGSSGNTIYF
TGTGCCAGCAGTGAAGAGGAATGGGGTAGTTCTGGAAACACCATATATTTT
>TRBV4-1|many|TRBJ1-1|-
CASSQEGTGGTEAFF
TGCGCCAGCAGCCAAGAAGGCACCGGAGGAACTGAAGCTTTCTTT
>TRBV4-1|many|TRBJ2-7|TRBD1
CASSQVKTGSYEQYF
TGCGCCAGCAGCCAAGTGAAGACAGGGTCCTACGAGCAGTACTTC
>TRBV5-6|many|TRBJ1-5|-
CASSLGSGQINQPQHF
TGTGCCAGCAGCTTGGGATCTGGACAGATAAATCAGCCCCAGCATTTT
>TRBV12-3/TRBV12-4|many|TRBJ1-4|-
CASSFAFNEKLFF
TGTGCCAGCAGTTTTGCCTTTAATGAAAAACTGTTTTTT
>TRBV7-2|many|TRBJ2-7|TRBD2
CASSLWIAGGGEQYF
TGTGCCAGCAGCCTTTGGATAGCGGGGGGCGGCGAGCAGTACTTC
>TRBV5-4|many|TRBJ2-5|-
CASSTDTGVETQYF
TGTGCCAGCAGCACGGACACCGGGGTCGAGACCCAGTACTTC
>TRBV2|many|TRBJ2-3|TRBD1
CASRGQTDTQYF
TGTGCCAGCAGGGGACAGACAGATACGCAGTATTTT
>TRBV5-6|few|TRBJ1-3|-
CASSQGYSGNTIYF
TGTGCCAGCAGCCAGGGGTACTCTGGAAACACCATATATTTT
>TRBV7-6|many|TRBJ2-2|TRBD1
CASSLAPRDSNTGELFF
TGTGCCAGCAGCTTAGCTCCCCGGGACAGCAACACCGGGGAGCTGTTTTTT
>TRBV7-9|many|TRBJ2-3|-
CASSLREPVDTQYF
TGTGCCAGCAGCTTACGGGAGCCGGTAGATACGCAGTATTTT
>TRBV5-1|many|TRBJ1-5|-
CASSLGGSDFGNQPQHF
TGCGCCAGCAGCTTGGGTGGCTCGGATTTTGGCAATCAGCCCCAGCATTTT
>TRBV20-1|many|TRBJ2-7|-
CSARGDTSYEQYF
TGCAGTGCTAGAGGGGACACCTCCTACGAGCAGTACTTC
>TRBV5-1|many|TRBJ1-5|-
CASSPGAAYNQPQHF
TGCGCCAGCAGCCCCGGAGCGGCCTACAATCAGCCCCAGCATTTT